A selection of T cell receptor beta chains follows, all from one sample in a study of cytomegalovirus exposure and HLA in healthy donors. Sequencing used immunoSEQ multiplex PCR; TCRdb keeps in-frame clones, though not all of them. The table records about 89,000 clones, 75% to 90% of them present only once. The sample was PBMCs. Receptors were obtained from a middle-aged man in good health and CMV-seropositive. The CDR3 runs from the conserved cysteine through the conserved F or W. Each record gives: CDR3 protein, CDR3 DNA, D gene, J gene, V gene, clone size. The D gene is left open where the match is weak. Clone sizes are given selectively: once, few, many, or a class where the clone is expanded.

CASGLVTGDNQPQHF | TGTGCTAGTGGTTTGGTCACGGGGGACAATCAGCCCCAGCATTTT | . | TRBJ1-5 | TRBV12-5 | .
CASSSQRGQRTDTQYF | TGTGCCAGCAGCTCGCAGCGGGGGCAAAGGACAGATACGCAGTATTTT | TRBD2 | TRBJ2-3 | TRBV5-5 | .
CASSYTGSSNQPQHF | TGTGCCAGCAGCTACACAGGATCAAGCAATCAGCCCCAGCATTTT | . | TRBJ1-5 | TRBV6-1 | .
CASSLNTGGLGEQYF | TGTGCCAGCAGCCTAAACACAGGGGGACTCGGTGAGCAGTACTTC | TRBD1 | TRBJ2-7 | TRBV11-1 | .
CASSQDFSGRFEQFF | TGCGCCAGCAGCCAAGATTTTAGCGGGAGGTTTGAGCAGTTCTTC | TRBD2 | TRBJ2-1 | TRBV4-1 | .
CASSFATSFEQYF | TGTGCCAGCAGCTTCGCCACTAGTTTTGAGCAGTACTTC | . | TRBJ2-7 | TRBV7-2 | .
CASQRGAGGTEAFF | TGTGCCAGCCAGCGGGGGGCGGGGGGCACTGAAGCTTTCTTT | . | TRBJ1-1 | TRBV2 | .
CAWSRLAGGYEQYF | TGTGCCTGGAGCCGACTAGCGGGGGGTTACGAGCAGTACTTC | TRBD2 | TRBJ2-7 | TRBV30 | .
CASGQGHEQYF | TGCGCCAGCGGACAGGGCCACGAGCAGTACTTC | TRBD1 | TRBJ2-7 | TRBV10-2 | .
CSARQGYEQYF | TGCAGTGCGAGGCAGGGGTACGAGCAGTACTTC | . | TRBJ2-7 | TRBV20-1 | .
CAWSGLTGYNEQFF | TGTGCCTGGAGTGGTCTAACAGGATACAATGAGCAGTTCTTC | . | TRBJ2-1 | TRBV30 | .
CASRGLAGGSGTQYF | TGTGCCAGCAGGGGACTAGCGGGAGGCTCGGGGACCCAGTACTTC | TRBD2 | TRBJ2-5 | TRBV2 | .
CASSEDYGTGIYEQYF | TGTGCCAGCAGTGAAGATTACGGGACAGGAATCTACGAGCAGTACTTC | TRBD1 | TRBJ2-7 | TRBV25-1 | .
CASSAGTGGTEAFF | TGTGCCAGTAGCGCCGGGACAGGGGGCACTGAAGCTTTCTTT | TRBD1 | TRBJ1-1 | TRBV19 | .
CASSLVMTSGGANQFF | TGCGCCAGCAGCTTGGTCATGACTAGCGGGGGGGCGAATCAGTTCTTC | TRBD2 | TRBJ2-1 | TRBV5-1 | .
CASRTGTGSNEQFF | TGTGCCAGCAGAACCGGGACAGGGTCCAATGAGCAGTTCTTC | TRBD1 | TRBJ2-1 | TRBV6-5 | .
CSVVPLAGGNEQYF | TGCAGCGTTGTCCCACTAGCGGGGGGGAACGAGCAGTACTTC | TRBD2 | TRBJ2-7 | TRBV29-1 | .
CATSRGTANNEQFF | TGTGCCACCAGCAGAGGGACAGCTAACAATGAGCAGTTCTTC | . | TRBJ2-1 | TRBV15 | .
CASSQGRGTPGQGVWAFF | TGTGCCAGCAGCCAAGGGCGGGGGACACCGGGACAGGGAGTGTGGGCTTTCTTT | TRBD1 | TRBJ1-1 | TRBV4-2 | .
CSVGVGRGLGSDTF | TGCAGCGTTGGTGTGGGCAGGGGGCTTGGCTCGGACACCTTC | TRBD1 | TRBJ1-2 | TRBV29-1 | once
CASSVRTGAHNEQFF | TGTGCCAGCAGCGTCCGGACAGGGGCGCACAATGAGCAGTTCTTC | TRBD1 | TRBJ2-1 | TRBV7-9 | .
CASRGDSLRQETQYF | TGTGCCAGCAGGGGGGACAGCTTACGCCAAGAGACCCAGTACTTC | TRBD1 | TRBJ2-5 | TRBV2 | .
CASSIETGAYEQFF | TGTGCCAGTAGTATAGAGACAGGAGCATATGAGCAGTTCTTC | . | TRBJ2-1 | TRBV19 | .
CASSLKTGGAGVENIQYF | TGTGCCAGCAGCTTAAAAACAGGGGGCGCAGGGGTGGAAAACATTCAGTACTTC | TRBD1 | TRBJ2-4 | TRBV7-2 | .
CASSSTGNTEAFF | TGTGCCAGCAGCTCGACAGGGAACACTGAAGCTTTCTTT | . | TRBJ1-1 | TRBV6-1 | .
CASSDGTGNSPLHF | TGCGCCAGCAGTGATGGGACAGGGAATTCACCCCTCCACTTT | TRBD1 | TRBJ1-6 | TRBV10-1 | .
CASSIVASGIYNEQFF | TGTGCCAGTAGTATAGTGGCTAGCGGGATTTACAATGAGCAGTTCTTC | TRBD2 | TRBJ2-1 | TRBV19 | .
CASSLGLAGGYNEQFF | TGTGCCAGCAGCCTGGGGCTAGCGGGAGGATACAATGAGCAGTTCTTC | TRBD2 | TRBJ2-1 | TRBV27 | .
CASSEKGTSGTNEQFF | TGTGCCAGCAGTGAAAAAGGGACTAGCGGGACCAATGAGCAGTTCTTC | TRBD2 | TRBJ2-1 | TRBV6-1 | few
CASSFAFWGGKGTGNTIYF | TGTGCCAGCAGCTTTGCTTTCTGGGGGGGCAAAGGGACGGGAAACACCATATATTTT | . | TRBJ1-3 | TRBV7-2 | .
CASSQEAARGGNQPQHF | TGCGCCAGCAGCCAAGAAGCAGCCAGGGGGGGCAATCAGCCCCAGCATTTT | TRBD1 | TRBJ1-5 | TRBV4-1 | .
CASLPRANSGNTIYF | TGTGCCAGCCTCCCGAGGGCTAACTCTGGAAACACCATATATTTT | . | TRBJ1-3 | TRBV19 | .
CASSPATGSNSPLHF | TGTGCCAGCTCACCCGCGACAGGGTCAAATTCACCCCTCCACTTT | TRBD1 | TRBJ1-6 | TRBV18 | .
CSSGTGKETQYF | TGCAGCTCAGGGACAGGGAAAGAGACCCAGTACTTC | TRBD1 | TRBJ2-5 | TRBV29-1 | once
CASSLVTSYEQFF | TGTGCCAGCAGCTTAGTAACTAGTTATGAGCAGTTCTTC | . | TRBJ2-1 | TRBV7-9 | few
CASSDNRVVYYEQYF | TGTGCCAGCAGTGATAATCGGGTAGTCTACTACGAGCAGTACTTC | . | TRBJ2-7 | TRBV2 | .
CASTDYNEQFF | TGTGCCAGTACAGATTACAATGAGCAGTTCTTC | . | TRBJ2-1 | TRBV19 | .
CASSFLAGVSNEQFF | TGTGCCAGCAGTTTCCTAGCGGGAGTATCGAATGAGCAGTTCTTC | TRBD2 | TRBJ2-1 | TRBV27 | once
CASSEGTYEQYF | TGTGCCAGCAGCGAGGGTACCTACGAGCAGTACTTC | . | TRBJ2-7 | TRBV2 | .
CASSSMGQGITEAFF | TGTGCCAGCAGCTCTATGGGACAGGGGATCACTGAAGCTTTCTTT | TRBD1 | TRBJ1-1 | TRBV7-3 | once
CASNMGDSYTDTQYF | TGTGCCAGCAATATGGGGGACAGCTACACAGATACGCAGTATTTT | TRBD1 | TRBJ2-3 | TRBV7-3 | once
CASSYTGGVDGGELFF | TGTGCCAGCAGTTACACAGGGGGCGTCGATGGCGGGGAGCTGTTTTTT | TRBD1 | TRBJ2-2 | TRBV27 | .
CASSVTSGYTDTQYF | TGTGCCAGCAGCGTAACTAGCGGTTACACAGATACGCAGTATTTT | TRBD2 | TRBJ2-3 | TRBV9 | .
CASSTTSLASQETQYF | TGTGCCAGTAGTACTACCTCACTAGCGTCCCAAGAGACCCAGTACTTC | TRBD2 | TRBJ2-5 | TRBV19 | .
CASAGGLAGSTDTQYF | TGTGCCAGTGCGGGAGGACTAGCGGGGAGCACAGATACGCAGTATTTT | TRBD2 | TRBJ2-3 | TRBV11-3 | .
CASSETLTASKPYEQYF | TGTGCCAGCAGTGAGACCCTGACAGCATCTAAGCCTTACGAGCAGTACTTC | . | TRBJ2-7 | TRBV6-1 | .
CASSYQGASGYTF | TGTGCCAGCAGTTATCAGGGGGCGAGTGGCTACACCTTC | TRBD1 | TRBJ1-2 | TRBV6-6 | once
CASSAATGSYNEQFF | TGTGCCAGCAGCGCCGCGACAGGCTCCTACAATGAGCAGTTCTTC | . | TRBJ2-1 | TRBV9 | .
CASSATGKETQYF | TGCGCCAGCAGCGCGACAGGGAAAGAGACCCAGTACTTC | TRBD1 | TRBJ2-5 | TRBV5-1 | .
CATQRGAGGPDEQFF | TGTGCCACCCAACGGGGGGCGGGGGGTCCCGATGAGCAGTTCTTC | TRBD2 | TRBJ2-1 | TRBV6-6 | .
CASSPRKRGYGETQYF | TGTGCCAGCAGCCCGAGAAAGCGGGGGTATGGAGAGACCCAGTACTTC | TRBD2 | TRBJ2-5 | TRBV5-4 | .
CASSMVRDTEAFF | TGTGCCAGTAGTATGGTCCGGGACACTGAAGCTTTCTTT | . | TRBJ1-1 | TRBV19 | .
CASSIDQTRGHQPQHF | TGTGCCAGTAGTATAGATCAGACCAGGGGGCACCAGCCCCAGCATTTT | TRBD1 | TRBJ1-5 | TRBV19 | .
CASSLGPGNTGELFF | TGCGCCAGCAGCTTGGGACCCGGGAATACCGGGGAGCTGTTTTTT | . | TRBJ2-2 | TRBV5-1 | .